Each of the 27 T cell receptor beta chains below was sequenced from the same sample in a study of post-analysis software for immune sequencing data. Unique molecular identifiers were carried by the TCR beta cDNA libraries. TCRdb re-derived calls from the PCR reads in MiXCR, one entry per CDR3 protein. The sample holds some 700,000 distinct CDR3 sequences, approximately 60% seen once. Study-wide points: Patients carried roughly 5 TRBV segments more frequently than controls did, and TRBV5-6, TRBV5-1 and TRBV20-1 were among them.

These TCRs' antigens remain unknown. Material for sequencing was blood. The receptors come from a girl aged 2-10 years with multiple sclerosis.

This clonotype showed up just a few times. The rearrangement links TRBV2 to TRBJ2-7, with D possibly being TRBD2 (5 bases). This CDR3 spans 14 amino acids. V shed 7 bases and J shed 5 bases, with 18 bases lying between them. Germline V gene sequence: CDR1 SNHLY, CDR2 FYNNEI. The CDR3 protein is CASNKGLAANEQYF. The CDR3 DNA reads TGTGCCAGCAATAAAGGGCTAGCCGCCAACGAGCAGTACTTC. The complete variable domain, with remaining parts taken from reference TRBV2 and TRBJ2-7, reads EPEVTQTPSHQVTQMGQEVILRCVPISNHLYFYWYRQILGQKVEFLVSFYNNEISEKSEIFDDQFSVERPDGSNFTLKIRSTKLEDSAMYFCASNKGLAANEQYFGPGTRLTVT.

The J gene is TRBJ1-4, the V gene TRBV6-5; no firm D call. Trimming left V 0 bases short and J 8 bases short, with 10 bases between. The germline CDR1 and CDR2 sequences are MNHEY and SVGAGI. The length of the CDR3 is 14 residues. As DNA, the CDR3 is TGTGCCAGCAGTTACTCCACGGACGGCGAAAAACTGTTTTTT. It encodes CASSYSTDGEKLFF.

This sequence joins TRBV11-2 and TRBJ1-2, with D hard to call. Trimming pared 4 bases from V and 0 bases from J, leaving 12 bases between. This CDR3 is built from 15 residues. The germline V gene has CDR1 SGHAT and CDR2 FQNNGV. The CDR3 nucleotides are TGTGCCAGCAGCTCTAGGACGGCGGCTAACTATGGCTACACCTTC. Translated, it gives CASSSRTAANYGYTF.

The chain employs TRBV18 and TRBJ2-3; no clear D. CDR1 KGHSH and CDR2 LQKENI come from the germline V gene. The CDR3 contains 11 residues. Deletions cut 4 bases from V and 7 bases from J, with 6 bases between. The CDR3: CASSRINTQYF. The CDR3 DNA follows: TGTGCCAGCTCACGCATAAATACGCAGTATTTT.

The chain employs TRBV5-1 and TRBJ2-7; the D is unclear. The V gene's germline CDR1 is SGHRS and CDR2 YFSETQ. Trimming shortened V by 7 bases and J by 1 base, and 12 bases separated the two germline ends. CDR3 length: 13 amino acids. The CDR3: CASGLSASYEQYF. CDR3 bases: TGCGCCAGCGGGCTGAGCGCGTCCTACGAGCAGTACTTC.

The chain carries TRBV11-2 and TRBJ2-5, with 7 bases matching TRBD1. The CDR3 runs 16 residues. With V trimmed by 0 bases and J by 2 bases, 6 bases remained unmatched. CDR1 and CDR2 from the germline V gene are SGHAT and FQNNGV. CDR3 region: CASSLDPRDRQETQYF. DNA of the CDR3: TGTGCCAGCAGCTTAGATCCAAGGGACAGACAAGAGACCCAGTACTTC.

This chain connects TRBV4-1 to TRBJ2-7, with TRBD1 matching over 9 bases. The length of the CDR3 is 16 residues. Germline trimming cut 0 bases from V and 3 bases from J; bases unmatched to any gene: 6. From germline, CDR1 is MGHRA and CDR2 YSYEKL. The CDR3 DNA sequence: TGCGCCAGCAGCCAAGATAAAGGGACAGGGAGCTACGAGCAGTACTTC. Translating gives CASSQDKGTGSYEQYF.

This rearrangement joins TRBV7-6 to TRBJ2-7, with D perhaps matching TRBD2 (7 bases). Trimming took 4 bases from V and 5 from J, leaving 18 bases between them. This CDR3 comprises 15 residues. CDR1 SGHVS and CDR2 FNYEAQ come from the germline V gene. The CDR3 DNA follows: TGTGCCAGCAGCTCAACCTTGGGGGGGGGCCACGAGCAGTACTTC. Its protein product is CASSSTLGGGHEQYF.

Turning to this clonotype: One end of the junction is discordant with germline, which a read error may explain. This chain connects TRBV6-6 to TRBJ2-1; 10 nucleotides agree with TRBD1. CDR3 length: 14 amino acids. Germline loops: CDR1 MNHNY, CDR2 SVGAGI (reference sequence). CDR3 residues: CTSSRDRGNNVQFF. DNA of the CDR3: TGTACCAGCTCCCGGGACAGGGGAAACAATGTGCAGTTCTTC.

The V and J genes are TRBV10-3 and TRBJ2-5; 11 positions match TRBD2. Germline CDR1 reads ENHRY; CDR2 reads SYGVKD. The trim removed 6 bases at V and 1 base at J, leaving 1 base unmatched. CDR3 length: 14 amino acids. The CDR3 loop reads CAISTSGGQETQYF. In DNA, the CDR3 is TGTGCCATCAGCACTAGCGGGGGCCAAGAGACCCAGTACTTC.

The chain combines TRBV6-1 with TRBJ2-5; no firm D call. The DNA end favors TRBJ2-7, so the J call may be wrong. Per germline, CDR1 MNHNS and CDR2 SASEGT. There are 15 residues in the CDR3. The CDR3 nucleotides read TGTGCCAGCAGTGAAGGTAGGGCGGACCACTACGAGCAGTACTTC. It translates to CASSEGRADHYEQYF.

V gene TRBV28 combines with J gene TRBJ2-1; D gene ambiguous. The CDR3 spans 15 residues. V was cut by 3 bases and J by 7 bases, with 16 bases left in between. The V gene's germline CDR1 is MDHEN and CDR2 SYDVKM. CDR3 region: CASSLMTVRVNEQFF. As DNA, the CDR3 is TGTGCCAGCAGTTTGATGACGGTTAGAGTAAATGAGCAGTTCTTC.

The chain has TRBV11-2 and TRBJ2-3, with 8 bases fitting TRBD2. With 5 bases clipped from V and 2 bases from J, the junction kept 6 bases outside the gene matches. The CDR3 length is 15 residues. Germline loops: CDR1 SGHAT, CDR2 FQNNGV. CDR3 loop: CASSRGGSFTDTQYF. CDR3 nucleotides: TGTGCCAGCAGCCGGGGGGGCAGCTTCACAGATACGCAGTATTTT.

The genes are TRBV6-6 and TRBJ2-1; D is perhaps TRBD1 (5 bases). The germline CDR1 and CDR2 sequences are MNHNY and SVGAGI (reference sequence). Trimming removed 4 bases from V and 0 bases from J, with 16 bases in between. There are 17 residues in the CDR3. The CDR3 nucleotides read TGTGCCAGCAGTTTTTTCACAGGTTCTAGCTCCTACAATGAGCAGTTCTTC. Protein sequence: CASSFFTGSSSYNEQFF.

The chain carries TRBV6-5 and TRBJ2-5; D is ambiguous. CDR3 length equals 13 residues. V shed 11 bases and J shed 2 bases, with 15 bases lying between them. Germline CDR1 reads MNHEY; CDR2 reads SVGAGI. The CDR3 nucleotides are TGTGCCTCCGGATGGCGCAGGCAAGAGACCCAGTACTTC. Translating gives CASGWRRQETQYF.

This clonotype was seen a handful of times. This rearrangement joins TRBV5-1 to TRBJ2-1, with 7 positions matching TRBD2. CDR1 SGHRS and CDR2 YFSETQ come from the germline V gene. This CDR3 region has 14 residues. J was trimmed by 10 bases and V by 1 base; bases with no gene match: 8. The CDR3 loop reads CASSLLGTKGEQFF. CDR3 nucleotide sequence: TGCGCCAGCAGCTTGCTCGGGACTAAAGGGGAGCAGTTCTTC.

A word on this clonotype: A junction boundary mismatches the germline segment, possibly from a read error. The rearrangement uses TRBV10-3 and TRBJ1-1; maybe TRBD1 (6 bases). Germline loops: CDR1 ENHRY, CDR2 SYGVKD. The CDR3 covers 13 residues. The CDR3 protein is CAIKGGIDTGAFF. DNA for the CDR3: TGTGCCATCAAGGGGGGAATTGACACTGGAGCTTTCTTT.

This chain connects TRBV21-1 to TRBJ2-7; TRBD1, as called in the table, went unchecked against the DNA. The J call may be wrong; the DNA end is better matched by TRBJ2-5. TRBV21-1 is designated a pseudogene. The CDR3 is 17 residues long. The DNA for the CDR3 is TGTGCCAGCAGCAAAGGAGAGGGGGGGCTAAGTTATAAGACCCAGTACTTC. This translates into CASSKGEGGLSYKTQYF.

This clonotype was counted only a few times. V is TRBV20-1 and J is TRBJ2-5, with 16 bases matching TRBD2. With 5 bases clipped from V and 1 base from J, the junction kept 7 bases outside the gene matches. There are 17 residues in the CDR3. Germline CDR1 and CDR2: DFQATT and SNEGSKA (reference sequence). The CDR3 sequence is CSAAGTSGGAGQETQYF. Written as DNA, the CDR3 is TGCAGTGCTGCCGGGACTAGCGGGGGGGCGGGCCAAGAGACCCAGTACTTC.

J is TRBJ2-5 and V is TRBV10-3; D possibly corresponds to TRBD2 (6 bases). Trimming removed 6 bases at V and 1 base at J, with 15 bases between. The CDR3 covers 15 residues. Germline CDR1 ENHRY, CDR2 SYGVKD. The CDR3 here is CAISPDYISQETQYF. The CDR3 DNA sequence: TGTGCCATCAGCCCGGACTATATCTCCCAAGAGACCCAGTACTTC.

The rearrangement joins TRBV10-3 to TRBJ1-2, with 7 bases aligning to TRBD1. This CDR3 has 12 residues. The germline V gene encodes CDR1 ENHRY and CDR2 SYGVKD. The V segment lost 7 bases and the J segment 5 bases; nucleotides outside the gene matches: 4. As DNA, the CDR3 is TGTGCCATCATGCGACAGGGATATGGCTACACCTTC. Its translation: CAIMRQGYGYTF.

The CDR3 sequence: CASSPTGQGRGYEQYF. The CDR3 DNA reads TGTGCCAGCTCACCTACCGGACAGGGGAGGGGATACGAGCAGTACTTC. The chain links TRBV18 to TRBJ2-5; 9 bases map to TRBD1. The J call could be wrong; TRBJ2-7 is a better fit for the DNA end. Germline CDR1 is KGHSH and CDR2 is LQKENI. This CDR3 region has 16 residues.

Concerning this clonotype itself: The CDR3 end shows no conserved phenylalanine or tryptophan, and so a read error is likely. The chain employs TRBV5-1 and TRBJ1-2; 7 positions match TRBD1. The V segment lost 4 bases and the J segment 3 bases; nucleotides outside the gene matches: 12. The CDR3 spans 16 residues. The V gene's germline CDR1 is SGHRS and CDR2 YFSETQ. CDR3 sequence: CASSLPAHGTDYGYTL. CDR3 DNA: TGCGCCAGCAGCCTACCTGCACACGGGACAGACTATGGCTACACCTTG.

The CDR3 DNA reads TGTGCCAGCAGGCCAGGCGGGAACACAGATACGCAGTATTTT. Its translation: CASRPGGNTDTQYF. The chain couples TRBV6-1 to TRBJ2-3; possibly TRBD2 for D (6 bases). The germline CDR1 and CDR2 sequences are MNHNS and SASEGT. The CDR3 has 14 residues. V gave up 6 bases and J gave up 2 bases, with 12 bases separating them.

V is TRBV29-1 and J is TRBJ2-7, with 7 bases lining up with TRBD2. The CDR3 sequence is 13 residues long. J gave up 3 bases and V 1 base, and 3 bases lay outside the gene matches. The germline gives CDR1 SQVTM, CDR2 ANQGSEA. The CDR3 loop is CSVEASGLYEQYF. CDR3 DNA sequence: TGCAGCGTTGAAGCTAGCGGCCTCTACGAGCAGTACTTC.

The V and J genes are TRBV20-1 and TRBJ2-7, with 7 bases that match TRBD2. The J call is in doubt because the DNA end fits TRBJ2-5 better. The germline V gene encodes CDR1 DFQATT and CDR2 SNEGSKA (reference sequence). The CDR3 runs to 15 residues. The chain's CDR3 is CSARSPLLAEETQYF. CDR3 coding DNA: TGCAGTGCTAGATCCCCGCTCCTAGCGGAAGAGACCCAGTACTTC.

The chain has TRBV2 and TRBJ2-1, with TRBD2 matching over 10 bases. The CDR3 is made up of 16 amino acids. CDR1 is SNHLY and CDR2 is FYNNEI in the germline V gene. After removal of 2 bases from V and 4 bases from J, the junction contained 5 bases not matched to a gene. The DNA of the CDR3 is TGTGCCAGCAGTGAACAAGCGGGAGGGGTTTACAATGAGCAGTTCTTC. As protein: CASSEQAGGVYNEQFF. The variable domain in full, completed from reference TRBV2 and TRBJ2-1, reads EPEVTQTPSHQVTQMGQEVILRCVPISNHLYFYWYRQILGQKVEFLVSFYNNEISEKSEIFDDQFSVERPDGSNFTLKIRSTKLEDSAMYFCASSEQAGGVYNEQFFGPGTRLTVL.